A single sample gave rise to the 11 T cell receptor beta chains below, sequenced in a study of T cells in Graves' hyperthyroidism and ophthalmopathy (dated by TCRdb to the late 2010s). The library was built by means of multiplex PCR. Reads for this sample came from an Illumina HiSeq 2000. Amplification of TCR beta CDR3 regions was carried out from RNA transcripts. The TCR CDR3 was subjected to a first round of RT-PCR using the HTBI primer set and the Qiagen OneStep RT-PCR kit. TCRdb reprocessed the public reads (quality trimming at Q25 with fastp, clone calling with MiXCR) and kept in-frame beta chains. Here each entry gathers all rows of one CDR3 protein and keeps the most common genes and DNA. The sample table lists 400,000 to 600,000 distinct CDR3 sequences, 20% to 25% of them with a count of one. The leading ten clones occupy approximately 25% of the sample. Material: blood. The source is a man younger than 30 with Graves' hyperthyroidism.

Only a few counts were recorded for this clonotype. V is TRBV9 and J is TRBJ1-5, with 7 bases identical to TRBD1. CDR3 size: 14 residues. Germline V gene sequence: CDR1 SGDLS, CDR2 YYNGEE. With V trimmed by 4 bases and J by 1 base, 2 bases remained unmatched. The CDR3 nucleotides are TGTGCCAGCAGCACGACAGGGAGCAATCAGCCCCAGCATTTT. It codes for CASSTTGSNQPQHF.

V is TRBV30 and J is TRBJ2-1; 15 positions match TRBD2. Losses at the gene ends were 8 bases for V and 15 bases for J; bases not matched to a gene: 14. Germline-derived CDR1 and CDR2 are GTSNPN and SVGIG (reference sequence). The CDR3 has 14 amino acids. The CDR3 protein is CAQRTSGGVTRWFF. The CDR3 DNA sequence: TGTGCCCAAAGGACTAGCGGGGGGGTGACGCGTTGGTTCTTC.

This clonotype was seen many times. The chain employs TRBV6-2 or TRBV6-3 and TRBJ1-2; TRBD1 is a possible D gene (6 bases). The CDR3 consists of 13 residues. V dropped 4 bases and J dropped 3 bases, with 9 bases sitting between them. Germline lookup yields CDR1 MNHEY and CDR2 SVGEGT. The CDR3 is CASSLSGDYGYTF. The CDR3 bases are TGTGCCAGCAGTTTATCAGGGGACTATGGCTACACCTTC.

This clonotype occurred once. The chain recombines TRBV7-2 with TRBJ2-7; TRBD2 is a possible D gene (6 bases). The CDR3 extends over 15 amino acids. Germline-derived CDR1 and CDR2 are SGHTA and FQGNSA. With 5 bases removed from V and 7 bases from J, the gap between germline ends came to 21 bases. CDR3 nucleotide sequence: TGTGCCAGCAGCCCTACATCCCACGGAGCGGGTGAGCAGTACTTC. This encodes CASSPTSHGAGEQYF.

V gene TRBV24-1 combines with J gene TRBJ2-5; TRBD1 agrees at 10 bases. V lost 3 bases to trimming and J lost 0 bases; unmatched junction nucleotides: 6. The CDR3 extends over 17 amino acids. Germline V gene lookup returns CDR1 KGHDR and CDR2 SFDVKD. In DNA, the CDR3 is TGTGCCACCAGTGATCCCAGACAGGGGGCGAACCAAGAGACCCAGTACTTC. It codes for CATSDPRQGANQETQYF.

This clonotype appeared many times. J is TRBJ1-2 and V is TRBV7-2; 8 bases agree with TRBD1. Germline values: CDR1 SGHTA, CDR2 FQGNSA. V lost 1 base to trimming and J lost 8 bases; unmatched junction nucleotides: 6. The CDR3 covers 14 residues. DNA for the CDR3: TGTGCCAGCAGCTTAGGGACAGGGATGGGAGGCTACACCTTC. As protein: CASSLGTGMGGYTF. Full variable domain (rest looked up from reference TRBV7-2 and TRBJ1-2): GAGVSQSPSNKVTEKGKDVELRCDPISGHTALYWYRQSLGQGLEFLIYFQGNSAPDKSGLPSDRFSAERTGGSVSTLTIQRTQQEDSAVYLCASSLGTGMGGYTFGSGTRLTVV.

This clonotype was found many times. The chain couples TRBV6-5 to TRBJ2-5; 7 bases map to TRBD2. CDR1 MNHEY and CDR2 SVGAGI come from the germline V gene. The CDR3 consists of 12 residues. J gave up 7 bases and V 2 bases, and 1 base lay outside the gene matches. CDR3 amino acids: CASSYPGGTQYF. Here the CDR3 DNA reads TGTGCCAGCAGTTACCCGGGGGGGACCCAGTACTTC.

In its sample, this clonotype was seen many times. This rearrangement joins TRBV20-1 to TRBJ2-5; 9 nucleotides align to TRBD2. CDR3 length: 15 amino acids. Per the germline V gene, CDR1 is DFQATT and CDR2 is SNEGSKA (reference sequence). V lost 3 bases, J lost 5 bases, and 10 bases stayed unmatched. The CDR3 reads CSARKGGGGGETQYF. The DNA for the CDR3 is TGCAGTGCTAGGAAGGGCGGGGGGGGTGGTGAGACCCAGTACTTC.

This clonotype has ten or more counts. The chain carries TRBV19 and TRBJ1-5, with D unclear. The V and J ends lost 4 bases and 8 bases respectively, with 15 bases between them. Germline CDR1 reads LNHDA; CDR2 reads SQIVND (reference sequence). CDR3 size: 14 residues. The CDR3 loop is CASSNGQMWEPQHF. As DNA, the CDR3 is TGTGCCAGTAGTAACGGCCAGATGTGGGAGCCCCAGCATTTT. Full variable domain (outside the CDR3, taken from reference TRBV19 and TRBJ1-5): DGGITQSPKYLFRKEGQNVTLSCEQNLNHDAMYWYRQDPGQGLRLIYYSQIVNDFQKGDIAEGYSVSREKKESFPLTVTSAQKNPTAFYLCASSNGQMWEPQHFGDGTRLSIL.

This clonotype showed up just a few times. J is TRBJ1-3 and V is TRBV12-3 or TRBV12-4, with D possibly TRBD1 on 5 matching bases. V lost 6 bases, J lost 0 bases, and 9 bases lay in between. The CDR3 covers 14 residues. This CDR3 reads CASSTGLSGNTIYF. CDR3 coding DNA: TGTGCCAGCAGCACGGGACTCTCTGGAAACACCATATATTTT.

This clonotype appeared a few times. A read error is possible here, since a much larger clone lies one base away. The chain is built from TRBV7-2 and TRBJ1-2, with a possible D match to TRBD1 (5 bases). Per germline, CDR1 SGHTA and CDR2 FQGNSA. This CDR3 region has 13 residues. For the CDR3, the DNA is TGTGCCAGCATGAGAGAGGGGACTTATGGCCACACCTTC. This gives the protein CASMREGTYGHTF.